This TCR beta chain was recovered during a study of blood T cell repertoires in COVID-19. Study processing details: Estimation of nucleated cell counts was performed using reference gene primer amplification. Clones were read by immunoSEQ multiplex PCR, and TCRdb kept only the in-frame ones, dropping some. Clonal size and the V and J genes are those of that table, whereas D and trimming came from the DNA. The top ten hold approximately 8.8% of the sample, which has 70,000 to 85,000 clones, approximately 82% seen once. The CDR3 is 16 residues long. CDR1 is SGHRS, CDR2 YFSETQ, per germline. Trimming removed 2 bases at V and 6 bases at J, with 18 bases between.

Sequenced: peripheral blood. The TCR sequence derives from a human donor in a cohort sampled during active COVID-19. V usage is TRBV5-1 and J usage is TRBJ2-1; maybe TRBD2 (5 bases). The CDR3 sequence: CASSFGPSPIPNEQFF. Written as DNA, the CDR3 is TGCGCCAGCAGCTTCGGCCCTAGCCCCATCCCCAATGAGCAGTTCTTC.